These T cell receptor beta chains were read from a single sample in a study of blood T cells in healthy people across ages. TCRdb reprocessed the 5' RACE reads with MiXCR, giving one entry per CDR3 protein. The sample yields approximately 800,000 distinct CDR3 sequences, roughly three fifths seen once. The sequenced sample consisted of blood. Source of these receptors: a man aged 35-49 years in good health. CDR3s include the opening cysteine and the closing phenylalanine or tryptophan. The order of the fields is J gene, clone size, V gene, CDR3 length, D gene, CDR3 DNA, CDR3 protein. D genes are given only for firm matches. Rows may omit the clone size; those that give it use once, few, many or a size class.

>TRBJ2-1|-|TRBV3-1|15|-
TGTGCCAGCAGCCAAGATGGGCGCTCCTACAATGAGCAGTTCTTC
CASSQDGRSYNEQFF
>TRBJ1-2|-|TRBV7-2|15|TRBD1
TGTGCCAGCAGCTCAGAGACAGGGGGCGACTATGGCTACACCTTC
CASSSETGGDYGYTF
>TRBJ2-1|-|TRBV6-6|16|TRBD1
TGTGCCTGTTCCAGGGGGTATCAAACCAGCGAAAATGAGCAGTTCTTC
CACSRGYQTSENEQFF
>TRBJ2-1|-|TRBV4-1|15|TRBD2
TGCGCCAGCAGCCCTGTGACTAGCGGGGGACGTGAGCAGTTCTTC
CASSPVTSGGREQFF
>TRBJ2-5|-|TRBV10-3|16|TRBD2
TGTGCCATCAGACAGACTAGCGGGAGTTCCTACAATGAGCAGTACTTC
CAIRQTSGSSYNEQYF
>TRBJ2-1|-|TRBV6-2/TRBV6-3|11|-
TGTGCCAGCAGTTACGCCCGTGAGCAGTTCTTC
CASSYAREQFF
>TRBJ1-2|-|TRBV7-2|18|TRBD1
TGTGCCAGCAGCCCCCTCCCCCCGGGACAGGGTTGGGACTATGGCTACACCTTC
CASSPLPPGQGWDYGYTF
>TRBJ2-6|-|TRBV10-3|16|-
TGTGCCTCATCGAGACCCCCCGGGGCTGGGGCCAACGTCCTGACTTTC
CASSRPPGAGANVLTF
>TRBJ2-7|-|TRBV29-1|12|-
TGCAGCGTTGGGGGTCCGAACTACGAGCAGTACTTC
CSVGGPNYEQYF
>TRBJ2-5|few|TRBV2|12|-
TGTGCCAGCCGGACGGACCAAGAGACCCAGTACTTC
CASRTDQETQYF
>TRBJ1-2|-|TRBV6-5|13|-
TGTGCCAGCCGAGCTACGGCTAACTATGGCTACACCTTC
CASRATANYGYTF
>TRBJ2-3|-|TRBV12-3/TRBV12-4|14|TRBD2
TGTGCCAGCATCCGCGGGGGTGTGGGAGATACGCAGTATTTT
CASIRGGVGDTQYF
>TRBJ1-2|-|TRBV25-1|16|-
TGTGCCAGCAGTGAATCTGGGCAGTCACAAAACTATGGCTACACCTTC
CASSESGQSQNYGYTF
>TRBJ2-3|once|TRBV14|14|-
TGTGCCAGCAGCCAACCACAGGGACCGGATACGCAGTATTTT
CASSQPQGPDTQYF
>TRBJ1-2|-|TRBV6-1|14|-
TGTGCCAGCAGTCAGGGGCGGGGTACCTATGGCTACACCTTC
CASSQGRGTYGYTF
>TRBJ2-7|-|TRBV11-3|14|-
TGTGCCAGCAGCTTAAACGGACGGCTCTACGAGCAGTACTTC
CASSLNGRLYEQYF
>TRBJ2-4|-|TRBV21-1|17|-
TGTGCCAGCAGCAGAACAGGGGTAGCTTTATCCAAAAACATTCAGTACTTC
CASSRTGVALSKNIQYF
>TRBJ2-7|-|TRBV13|22|TRBD2
TGTGCCAGCAACAATCCGCAAACCGCAACCGGGAGGGCTAACCGGGGTCTTGCCGAGCAGTACTTC
CASNNPQTATGRANRGLAEQYF
>TRBJ1-2|few|TRBV6-2/TRBV6-3|15|-
TGTGCCAGCAGTTACCTCAGCGTTCCCTCCTATGGCTACACCTTC
CASSYLSVPSYGYTF
>TRBJ2-2|-|TRBV4-3|14|TRBD2
TGCGCCAGCAGCCAGCTTCTAGCGGGAAGGGAGCTGTTTTTT
CASSQLLAGRELFF
>TRBJ2-5|-|TRBV20-1|13|-
TGCAGTGCTGAACTAGGGATCCAAGGGACCCAGTACTTC
CSAELGIQGTQYF
>TRBJ2-1|-|TRBV18|16|TRBD2
TGTGCCAGCTCACCAACGACTAGCGGGGGGGCCTATGCACAGTTCTTC
CASSPTTSGGAYAQFF
>TRBJ2-5|few|TRBV7-3|16|TRBD2
TGTGCCAGCAGCTCCGTACTAGCGGGGGGGCTAGAGACCCAGTACTTC
CASSSVLAGGLETQYF
>TRBJ2-1|-|TRBV6-2/TRBV6-3|11|-
TGTGCCAGCAGTCGGGTTGATGAGCAGTTCTTC
CASSRVDEQFF
>TRBJ2-7|few|TRBV7-9|11|-
TGTGCCAGCAAGGGGGGCTACGAGCAGTACTTC
CASKGGYEQYF
>TRBJ2-5|-|TRBV5-1|15|TRBD2
TGCGCCAGCAGCAGGGGAGGGTCGAACCGAGAGACCCAGTACTTC
CASSRGGSNRETQYF
>TRBJ1-1|-|TRBV20-1|12|-
TGCAGTGCTAGTTCCAGGGCCACTGAAGCTTTCTTT
CSASSRATEAFF
>TRBJ2-4|-|TRBV7-2|18|TRBD2
TGTGCCAGCAGGTGGGGACTAGCAAAAATCGACGCCAAAAACATTCAGTACTTC
CASRWGLAKIDAKNIQYF
>TRBJ2-5|-|TRBV7-2|15|-
TGTGCCAGCAGCACCCCTGCAGAGGGTGTGGGGACCCAGTACTTC
CASSTPAEGVGTQYF
>TRBJ1-2|few|TRBV15|16|-
TGTGCCACCAGCAGAGATACTCGGGGAGGACTCTATGGCTACACCTTC
CATSRDTRGGLYGYTF
>TRBJ1-2|-|TRBV27|16|-
TGTGCCAGCAGTTTTTTCGTGGGGGACCGGGTCGCTGGCTACACCTTC
CASSFFVGDRVAGYTF
>TRBJ2-3|-|TRBV7-9|19|TRBD2
TGTGCCAGCAGCTTAGCGAGTAGCGGGAGGGGTTCGGGCACAGATACGCAGTATTTT
CASSLASSGRGSGTDTQYF
>TRBJ2-7|-|TRBV5-6|16|TRBD1
TGTGCCAGCAGCCTGGAAAGGACAGGGGGCCCCTACGAGCAGTACTTC
CASSLERTGGPYEQYF
>TRBJ2-6|once|TRBV28|16|-
TGTGCCAGCAGCCTAGTGAGGGGAACTGGGGCCAACGTCCTGACTTTC
CASSLVRGTGANVLTF
>TRBJ2-7|-|TRBV5-6|22|-
TGTACCAGCAGCTTGAATGGCGTGTTATGGAGACCAATAAGTAAAAGCTCCTACGAGCAGTACTTC
CTSSLNGVLWRPISKSSYEQYF
>TRBJ1-1|-|TRBV20-1|13|-
TGCAGTGCTCGGCGGGGGGAGAACACTGAAGCTTTCTTT
CSARRGENTEAFF
>TRBJ1-2|-|TRBV7-9|15|-
TGTGCCAGCAGCTTAGGGGACCCAGATCAGTATGGCTACACCTTC
CASSLGDPDQYGYTF
>TRBJ2-1|few|TRBV29-1|12|-
TGCAGCGTTGAAGTTTTAGGCAATGAGCAGTTCTTC
CSVEVLGNEQFF
>TRBJ2-2|few|TRBV3-1|14|-
TGTGCCAGCAGCCAGGGATGGGGCACCGGGGAGCTGTTTTTT
CASSQGWGTGELFF
>TRBJ1-2|-|TRBV6-5|16|TRBD1
TGTGCCAGCAGTTTACTCGCAGGGGGCGGTTACTATGGCTACACCTTC
CASSLLAGGGYYGYTF
>TRBJ2-7|-|TRBV6-4|15|TRBD2
TGTGCCAGCAGTGCCCTAGCGGGAAGCTCCTACGAGCAGTACTTC
CASSALAGSSYEQYF
>TRBJ2-5|-|TRBV4-2|15|TRBD2
TGTGCCAGCAGCCGGGACCTAGCGGGAGATGGGACCCAGTACTTC
CASSRDLAGDGTQYF
>TRBJ2-2|-|TRBV5-1|15|TRBD2
TGCGCCAGCAGCTTGGGACTAGCGGTAACCGGGGAGCTGTTTTTT
CASSLGLAVTGELFF
>TRBJ2-3|many|TRBV7-2|15|TRBD2
TGTGCCAGCAGCGGAGAGCGGGGCAGCACAGATACGCAGTATTTT
CASSGERGSTDTQYF
>TRBJ2-1|-|TRBV7-9|18|TRBD2
TGTGCCAGCAGCTTGCGGGAGGGCATAAAGAGCTCCTACAATGAGCAGTTCTTC
CASSLREGIKSSYNEQFF
>TRBJ2-7|-|TRBV9|15|TRBD1
TGTGCCAGCAGCACGGGACAGGGACTAACCTACGAGCAGTACTTC
CASSTGQGLTYEQYF
>TRBJ2-1|-|TRBV9|15|-
TGTGCCAGCAGCGTAGAGGGGGGGACATACAATGAGCAGTTCTTC
CASSVEGGTYNEQFF
>TRBJ2-7|-|TRBV7-2|14|-
TGTGCCAGCACGGGGACGAGCGAGGTCTACGAGCAGTACTTC
CASTGTSEVYEQYF
>TRBJ2-3|once|TRBV5-1|16|TRBD2
TGCGCCAGCAGCTTATCTAGCGGGCTGAGGGACGATACGCAGTATTTT
CASSLSSGLRDDTQYF
>TRBJ2-5|once|TRBV10-3|16|TRBD1
TGTGCCATCCGCGAACCAGGCGGGACAGGGCACAATGAGCAGTACTTC
CAIREPGGTGHNEQYF
>TRBJ1-1|-|TRBV12-3/TRBV12-4|16|-
TGTGCCAGCCGCCTCGGGAACCTAGTCATGAACACTGAAGCTTTCTTT
CASRLGNLVMNTEAFF
>TRBJ2-5|-|TRBV11-3|15|-
TGTGCCAGCAGCTCACGAAATAGCGGAGAAGAGACCCAGTACTTC
CASSSRNSGEETQYF
>TRBJ2-1|-|TRBV28|13|-
TGTGCCGGCGCCGCCACCCCATACAATGAGCAGTTCTTC
CAGAATPYNEQFF
>TRBJ2-4|few|TRBV9|15|-
TGTGCCAGCAGCGTGGACGCTATAGCCAAAAACATTCAGTACTTC
CASSVDAIAKNIQYF
>TRBJ2-6|-|TRBV6-2/TRBV6-3|20|-
TGTGCCAGCAGTTACTCGAGACACGCAGAGTCCTCCGCTGGGGCCAACGTCCTGACTTTC
CASSYSRHAESSAGANVLTF